This T cell receptor beta chain was captured by sequencing in a study of blood T cell repertoires in COVID-19. The wider study: Sites across the United States, Italy and Spain contributed samples from acute and convalescent COVID-19. T cells, B-cell-depleted T cells, or PBMCs supplied cDNA or gDNA.

A note on this clone: Within the sample, other DNA sequences also encode this same CDR3.

Per the original data handling: Amplification with reference gene primers provided the estimates of nucleated cell counts. Assay: immunoSEQ multiplex PCR; the TCRdb copy retains only in-frame clones and omits some. V and J calls and clone size follow that table, whereas D and trimming were derived from the DNA. Of about 75,000 clones in the sample, 70% to 90% were seen once. The CDR3 loop spans 14 amino acids. Germline CDR1 reads MNHEY; CDR2 reads SMNVEV (reference sequence). V shed 6 bases and J shed 0 bases, with 6 bases lying between them. Sample: peripheral blood. This TCR came from a human donor in a cohort sampled during active COVID-19. The rearrangement uses TRBV27 and TRBJ1-6; D is undetermined. The CDR3 coding sequence is TGTGCCAGCAGCTACAGCTCCTATAATTCACCCCTCCACTTT. Translating gives CASSYSSYNSPLHF.